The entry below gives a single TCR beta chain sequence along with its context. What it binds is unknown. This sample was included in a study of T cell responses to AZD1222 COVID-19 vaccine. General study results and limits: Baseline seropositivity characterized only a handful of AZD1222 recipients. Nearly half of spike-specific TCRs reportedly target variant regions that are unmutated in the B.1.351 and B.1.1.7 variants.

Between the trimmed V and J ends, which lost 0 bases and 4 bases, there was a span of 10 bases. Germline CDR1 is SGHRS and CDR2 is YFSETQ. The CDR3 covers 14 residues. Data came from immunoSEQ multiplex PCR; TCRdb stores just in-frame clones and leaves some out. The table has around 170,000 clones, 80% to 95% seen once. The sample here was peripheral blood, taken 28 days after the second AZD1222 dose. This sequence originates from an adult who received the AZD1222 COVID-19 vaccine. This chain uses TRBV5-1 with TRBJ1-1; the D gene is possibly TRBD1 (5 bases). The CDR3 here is CASSLEGLITEAFF. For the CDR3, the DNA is TGCGCCAGCAGCTTGGAGGGGCTAATCACTGAAGCTTTCTTT.